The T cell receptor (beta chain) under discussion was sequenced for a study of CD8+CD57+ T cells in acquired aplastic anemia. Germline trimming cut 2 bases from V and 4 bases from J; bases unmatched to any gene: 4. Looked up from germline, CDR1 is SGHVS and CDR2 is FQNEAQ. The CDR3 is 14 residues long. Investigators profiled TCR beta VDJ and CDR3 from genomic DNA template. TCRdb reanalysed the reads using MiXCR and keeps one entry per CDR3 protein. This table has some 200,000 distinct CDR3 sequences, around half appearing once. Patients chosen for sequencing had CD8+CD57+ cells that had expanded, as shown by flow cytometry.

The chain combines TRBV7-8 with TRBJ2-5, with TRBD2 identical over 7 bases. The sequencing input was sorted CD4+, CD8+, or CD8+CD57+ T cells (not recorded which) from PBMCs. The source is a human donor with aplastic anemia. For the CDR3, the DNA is TGTGCCAGCAGCTTAAGGGGCGGGAGAGAGACCCAGTACTTC. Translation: CASSLRGGRETQYF.